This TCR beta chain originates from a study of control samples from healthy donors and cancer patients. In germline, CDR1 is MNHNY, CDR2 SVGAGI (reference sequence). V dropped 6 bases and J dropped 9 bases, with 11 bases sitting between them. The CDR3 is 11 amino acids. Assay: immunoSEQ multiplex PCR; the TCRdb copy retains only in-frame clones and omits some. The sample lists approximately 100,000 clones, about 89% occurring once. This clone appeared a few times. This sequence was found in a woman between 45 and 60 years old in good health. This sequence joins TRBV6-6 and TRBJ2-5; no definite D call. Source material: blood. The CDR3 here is CASSPAQAQYF. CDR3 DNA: TGTGCCAGCAGCCCCGCCCAGGCCCAGTACTTC.